The 2 T cell receptor beta chains given below trace back to one sample, sequenced in a study of T cell repertoires in cytomegalovirus infection. Via MiXCR, TCRdb re-called the reads, giving one row per CDR3 protein. The sample records some 700,000 distinct CDR3 sequences, 35% being singletons. Input material: PBMCs. These receptors all stem from a human donor in good health (CMV status not recorded). Some clones in this sample may be carry-over from other donors' samples.

The V call is TRBV2, the J call TRBJ1-1, with 10 bases fitting TRBD1. Trimming removed 9 bases from V and 1 base from J; junction bases left unmatched: 11. The CDR3 covers 16 residues. Looked up from germline, CDR1 is SNHLY and CDR2 is FYNNEI. The CDR3, as DNA: TGTGCCAGAAGGGGACAGGGGCCCCTTTCGAACACTGAAGCTTTCTTT. Translated, it gives CARRGQGPLSNTEAFF.

This clonotype has just a few counts. The V call is TRBV6-5, the J call TRBJ1-4; the D gene is possibly TRBD1 (6 bases). The CDR3 totals 15 residues. CDR1 is MNHEY, CDR2 SVGAGI, per germline. V dropped 4 bases and J dropped 5 bases, with 14 bases sitting between them. CDR3 amino acids: CASSLTDRENEKLFF. The DNA for the CDR3 is TGTGCCAGCAGTTTAACGGACAGAGAAAATGAAAAACTGTTTTTT.